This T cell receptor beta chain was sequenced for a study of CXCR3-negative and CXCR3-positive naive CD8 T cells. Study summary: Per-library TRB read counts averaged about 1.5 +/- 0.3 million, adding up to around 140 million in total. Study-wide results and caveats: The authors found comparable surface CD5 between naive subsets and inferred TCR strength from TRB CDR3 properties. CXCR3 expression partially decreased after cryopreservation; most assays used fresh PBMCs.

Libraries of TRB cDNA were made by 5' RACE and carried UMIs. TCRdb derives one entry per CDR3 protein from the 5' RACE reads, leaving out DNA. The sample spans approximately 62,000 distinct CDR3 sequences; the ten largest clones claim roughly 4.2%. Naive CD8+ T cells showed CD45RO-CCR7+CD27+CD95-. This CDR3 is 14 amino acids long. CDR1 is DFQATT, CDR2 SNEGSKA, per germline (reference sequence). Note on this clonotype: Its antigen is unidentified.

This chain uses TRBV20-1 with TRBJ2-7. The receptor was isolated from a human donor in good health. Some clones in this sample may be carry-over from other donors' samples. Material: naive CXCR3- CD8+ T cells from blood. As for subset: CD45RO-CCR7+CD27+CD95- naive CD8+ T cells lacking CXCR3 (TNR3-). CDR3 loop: CSARGPQTDYEQYF.